A few counts support the clone carrying this T cell receptor (beta chain). Its antigen is unidentified. CDR1 and CDR2 from the germline V gene are SNHLY and FYNNEI. V was trimmed by 6 bases and J by 1 base, leaving 7 bases between them. The CDR3 covers 12 residues. This entry is derived from a study of response to subunit inactivated influenza vaccine. Study-wide findings and caveats: After each seasonal influenza vaccination, few new T cells are recruited, the authors suggested.

One entry per CDR3 protein results from TCRdb running MiXCR on the RT-PCR reads. This sample has 700,000 to 800,000 distinct CDR3 sequences, with about 18% found just once. This rearrangement joins TRBV2 to TRBJ2-7; D gene uncertain. Material: PBMCs from blood, obtained 5 days after vaccination. The sequence derives from a man aged 50 to 59 who received an inactivated influenza vaccine. CDR3 amino acids: CASSGWSYEQYF. The CDR3 DNA is TGTGCCAGCAGCGGGTGGTCCTACGAGCAGTACTTC.